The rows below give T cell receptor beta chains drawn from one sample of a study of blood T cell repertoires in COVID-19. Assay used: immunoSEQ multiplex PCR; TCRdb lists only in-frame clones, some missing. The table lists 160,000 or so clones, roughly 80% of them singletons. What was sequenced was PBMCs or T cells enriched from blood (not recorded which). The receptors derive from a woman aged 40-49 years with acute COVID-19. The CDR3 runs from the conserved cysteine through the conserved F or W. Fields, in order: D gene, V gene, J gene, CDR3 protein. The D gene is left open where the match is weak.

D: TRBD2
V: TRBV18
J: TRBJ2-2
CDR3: CASSPSGTSATNTGELFF

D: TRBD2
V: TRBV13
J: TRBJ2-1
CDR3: CASSSNLAGDYNEQFF

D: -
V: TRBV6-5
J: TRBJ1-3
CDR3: CASSYTGTGNTIYF

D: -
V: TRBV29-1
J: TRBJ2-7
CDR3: CSVERRDEQYF

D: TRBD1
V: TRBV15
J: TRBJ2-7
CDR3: CATSREGTGASYEQYF

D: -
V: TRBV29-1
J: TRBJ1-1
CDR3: CSGTGFTGTEAFF

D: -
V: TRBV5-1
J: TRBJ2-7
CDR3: CASSLGQEFYEQYF

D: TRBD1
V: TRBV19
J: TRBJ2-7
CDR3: CASSIKGQGSYEQYF

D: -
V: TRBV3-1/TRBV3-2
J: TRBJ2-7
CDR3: CASSREDRISYEQYF

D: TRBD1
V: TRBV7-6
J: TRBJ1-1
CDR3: CASSPGQKNTEAFF

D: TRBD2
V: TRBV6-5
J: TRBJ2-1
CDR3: CASLTSGSGNEQFF

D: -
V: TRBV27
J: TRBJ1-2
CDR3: CASSLDMNNYGYTF

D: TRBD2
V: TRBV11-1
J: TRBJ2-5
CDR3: CASSLARTSGIETQYF

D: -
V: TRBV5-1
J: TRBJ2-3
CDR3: CASSFGQTSTDTQYF

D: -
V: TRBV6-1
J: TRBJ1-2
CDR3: CASSEQGYGYTF

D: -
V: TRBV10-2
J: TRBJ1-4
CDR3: CASSTLQGDTTNEKLFF

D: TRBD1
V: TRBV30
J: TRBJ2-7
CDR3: CAWTSGTGVFQQYF

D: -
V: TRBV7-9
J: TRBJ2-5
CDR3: CASSLVSETQYF

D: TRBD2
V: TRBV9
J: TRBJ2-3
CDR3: CASSVLGSGSGADTQYF